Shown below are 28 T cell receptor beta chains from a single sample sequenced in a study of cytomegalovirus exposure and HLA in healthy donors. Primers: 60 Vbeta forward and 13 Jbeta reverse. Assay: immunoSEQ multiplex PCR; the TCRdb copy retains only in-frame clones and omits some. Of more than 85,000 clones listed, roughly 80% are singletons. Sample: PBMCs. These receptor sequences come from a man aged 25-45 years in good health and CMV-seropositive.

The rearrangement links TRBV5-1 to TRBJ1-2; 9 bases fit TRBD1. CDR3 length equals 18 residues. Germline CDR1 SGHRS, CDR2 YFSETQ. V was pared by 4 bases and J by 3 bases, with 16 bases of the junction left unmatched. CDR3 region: CASSNLEAPGQGDYGYTF. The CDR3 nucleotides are TGCGCCAGCAGCAATCTAGAAGCACCGGGACAGGGTGACTATGGCTACACCTTC.

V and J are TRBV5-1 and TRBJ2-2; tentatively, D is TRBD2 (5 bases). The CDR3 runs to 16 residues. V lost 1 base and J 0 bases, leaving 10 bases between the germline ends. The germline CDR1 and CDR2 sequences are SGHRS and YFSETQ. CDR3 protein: CASSLSRGSNTGELFF. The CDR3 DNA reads TGCGCCAGCAGCTTGTCTCGGGGATCGAACACCGGGGAGCTGTTTTTT.

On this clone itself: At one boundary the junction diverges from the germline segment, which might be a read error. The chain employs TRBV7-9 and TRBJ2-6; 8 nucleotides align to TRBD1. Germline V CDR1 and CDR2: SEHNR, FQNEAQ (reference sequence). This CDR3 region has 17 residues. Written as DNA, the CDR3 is TGTTCCAGCAACCTGGGACAGGCGAACTCTGGGGCCAACGTCCTGACTTTC. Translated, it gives CSSNLGQANSGANVLTF.

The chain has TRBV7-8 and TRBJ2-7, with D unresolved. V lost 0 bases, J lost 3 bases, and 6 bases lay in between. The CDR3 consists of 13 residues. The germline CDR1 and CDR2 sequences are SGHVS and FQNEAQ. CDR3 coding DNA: TGTGCCAGCAGCTTAGCGCTGCGCTACGAGCAGTACTTC. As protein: CASSLALRYEQYF.

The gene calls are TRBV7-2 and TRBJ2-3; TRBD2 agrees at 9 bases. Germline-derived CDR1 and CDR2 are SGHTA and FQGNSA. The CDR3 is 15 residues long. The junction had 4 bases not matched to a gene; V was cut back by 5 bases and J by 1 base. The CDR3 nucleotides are TGTGCCAGCAGCAATCAGCGGGGGGGCACAGATACGCAGTATTTT. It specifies CASSNQRGGTDTQYF.

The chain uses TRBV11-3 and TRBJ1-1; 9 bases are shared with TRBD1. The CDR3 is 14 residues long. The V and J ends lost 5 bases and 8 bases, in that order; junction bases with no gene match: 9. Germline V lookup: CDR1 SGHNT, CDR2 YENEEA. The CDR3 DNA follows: TGTGCCAGCAGCAAAGGACAGGGGTCGGGGGAAGCTTTCTTT. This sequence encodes CASSKGQGSGEAFF.

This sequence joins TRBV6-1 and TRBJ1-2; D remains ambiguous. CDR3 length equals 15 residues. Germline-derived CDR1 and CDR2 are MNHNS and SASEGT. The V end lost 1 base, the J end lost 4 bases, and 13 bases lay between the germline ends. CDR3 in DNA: TGTGCCAGCAGTGAAGAGACGGGTAAGCCCTATGGCTACACCTTC. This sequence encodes CASSEETGKPYGYTF.

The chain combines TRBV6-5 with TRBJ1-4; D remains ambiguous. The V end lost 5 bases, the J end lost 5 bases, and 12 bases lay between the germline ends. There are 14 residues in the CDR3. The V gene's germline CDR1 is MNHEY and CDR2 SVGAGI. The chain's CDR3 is CASSEGSENEKLFF. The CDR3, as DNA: TGTGCCAGCAGTGAAGGGAGTGAAAATGAAAAACTGTTTTTT.

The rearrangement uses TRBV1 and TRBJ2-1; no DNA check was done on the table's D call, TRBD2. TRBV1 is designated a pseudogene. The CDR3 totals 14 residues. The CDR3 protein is CTTKGGAVVFRQFF. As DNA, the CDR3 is TGCACCACCAAGGGGGGGGCCGTTGTGTTCAGGCAGTTCTTC.

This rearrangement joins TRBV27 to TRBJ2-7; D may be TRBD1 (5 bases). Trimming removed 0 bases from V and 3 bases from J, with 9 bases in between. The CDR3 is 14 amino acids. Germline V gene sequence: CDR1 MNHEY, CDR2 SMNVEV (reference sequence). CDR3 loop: CASSLSGLVYEQYF. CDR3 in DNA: TGTGCCAGCAGTTTATCGGGGCTGGTCTACGAGCAGTACTTC.

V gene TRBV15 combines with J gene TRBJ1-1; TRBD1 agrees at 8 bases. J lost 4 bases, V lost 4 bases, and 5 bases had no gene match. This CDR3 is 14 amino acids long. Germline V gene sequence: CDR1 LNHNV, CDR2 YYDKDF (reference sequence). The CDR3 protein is CATSNRQGITEAFF. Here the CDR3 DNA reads TGTGCCACCAGCAATCGACAGGGGATCACTGAAGCTTTCTTT.

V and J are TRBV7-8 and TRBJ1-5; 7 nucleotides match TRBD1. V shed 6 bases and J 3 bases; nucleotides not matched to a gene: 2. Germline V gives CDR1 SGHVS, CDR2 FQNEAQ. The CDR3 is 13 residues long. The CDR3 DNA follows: TGTGCCAGCAGGGGACAGCTCAATCAGCCCCAGCATTTT. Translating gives CASRGQLNQPQHF.

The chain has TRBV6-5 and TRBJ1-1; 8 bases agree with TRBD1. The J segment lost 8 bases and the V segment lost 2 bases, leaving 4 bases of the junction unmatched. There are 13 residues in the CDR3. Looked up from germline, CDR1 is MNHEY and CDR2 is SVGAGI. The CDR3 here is CASSYARQGEAFF. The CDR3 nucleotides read TGTGCCAGCAGTTACGCGAGACAGGGGGAAGCTTTCTTT.

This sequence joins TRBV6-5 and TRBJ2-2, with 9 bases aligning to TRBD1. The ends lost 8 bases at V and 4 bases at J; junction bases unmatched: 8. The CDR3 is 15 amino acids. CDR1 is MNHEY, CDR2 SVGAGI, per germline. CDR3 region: CASSRDRAITGELFF. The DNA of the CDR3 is TGTGCCAGCTCCCGGGACAGGGCTATCACCGGGGAGCTGTTTTTT.

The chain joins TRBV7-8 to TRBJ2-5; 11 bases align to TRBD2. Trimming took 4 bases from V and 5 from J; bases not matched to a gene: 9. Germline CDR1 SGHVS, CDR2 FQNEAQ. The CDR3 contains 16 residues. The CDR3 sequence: CASSSDSGGASETQYF. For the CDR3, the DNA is TGTGCCAGCAGCTCAGATAGCGGGGGGGCCTCGGAGACCCAGTACTTC.

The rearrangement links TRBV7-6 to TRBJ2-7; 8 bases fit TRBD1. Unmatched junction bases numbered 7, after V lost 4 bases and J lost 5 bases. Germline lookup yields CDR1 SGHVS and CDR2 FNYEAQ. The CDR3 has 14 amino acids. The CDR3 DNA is TGTGCCAGCAGCTCCGGCAGGGGGCTCAACGAGCAGTACTTC. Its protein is CASSSGRGLNEQYF.

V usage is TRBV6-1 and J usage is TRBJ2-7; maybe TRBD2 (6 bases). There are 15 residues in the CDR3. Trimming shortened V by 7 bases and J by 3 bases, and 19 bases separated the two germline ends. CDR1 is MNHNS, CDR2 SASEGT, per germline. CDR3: CASTIGSRAGYEQYF. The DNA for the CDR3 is TGTGCCAGCACCATCGGGAGCAGGGCGGGCTACGAGCAGTACTTC.

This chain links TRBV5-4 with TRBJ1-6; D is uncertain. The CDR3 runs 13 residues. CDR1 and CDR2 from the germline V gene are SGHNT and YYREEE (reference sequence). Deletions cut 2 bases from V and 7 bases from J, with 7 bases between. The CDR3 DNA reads TGTGCCAGCAGCTTACAGACAAATTCACCCCTCCACTTT. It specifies CASSLQTNSPLHF.

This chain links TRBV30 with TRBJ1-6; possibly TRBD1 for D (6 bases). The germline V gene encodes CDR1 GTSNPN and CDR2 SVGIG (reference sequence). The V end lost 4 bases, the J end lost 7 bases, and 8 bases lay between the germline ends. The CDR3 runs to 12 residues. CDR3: CAWNRDNSPLHF. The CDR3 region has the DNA TGTGCCTGGAACAGGGACAATTCACCCCTCCACTTT.

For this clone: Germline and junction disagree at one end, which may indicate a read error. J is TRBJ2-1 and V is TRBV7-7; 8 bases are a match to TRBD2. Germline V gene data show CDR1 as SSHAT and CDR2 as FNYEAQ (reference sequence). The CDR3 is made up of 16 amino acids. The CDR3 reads CASSSTGTSSYNEQFF. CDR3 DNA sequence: TGTGCTAGCAGCTCTACCGGGACTAGCTCCTACAATGAGCAGTTCTTC.

CDR3: CASRPTSASTDTQYF. CDR3 nucleotide sequence: TGTGCCAGCAGACCCACCAGCGCTAGCACAGATACGCAGTATTTT. The chain carries TRBV6-6 and TRBJ2-3; D gene unclear. V dropped 6 bases and J dropped 0 bases, with 13 bases sitting between them. CDR3 length: 15 amino acids. Germline V gene data show CDR1 as MNHNY and CDR2 as SVGAGI (reference sequence).

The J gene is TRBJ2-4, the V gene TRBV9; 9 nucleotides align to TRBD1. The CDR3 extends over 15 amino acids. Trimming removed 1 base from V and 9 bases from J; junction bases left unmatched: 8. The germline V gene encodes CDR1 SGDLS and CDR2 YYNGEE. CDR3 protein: CASSVTGGGTSIQYF. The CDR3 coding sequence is TGTGCCAGCAGCGTAACAGGGGGCGGGACGAGCATTCAGTACTTC.

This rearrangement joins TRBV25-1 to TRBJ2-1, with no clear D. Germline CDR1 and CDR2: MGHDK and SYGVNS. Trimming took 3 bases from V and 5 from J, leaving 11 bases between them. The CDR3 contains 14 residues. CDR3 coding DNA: TGTGCCAGCAGTGACTACGTGAGGCACAATGAGCAGTTCTTC. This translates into CASSDYVRHNEQFF.

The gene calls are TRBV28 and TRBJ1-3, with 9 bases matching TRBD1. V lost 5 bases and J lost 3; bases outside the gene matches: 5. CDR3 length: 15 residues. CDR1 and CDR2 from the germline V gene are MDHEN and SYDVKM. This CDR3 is CASSIPGQGGNTIYF. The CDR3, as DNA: TGTGCCAGCAGTATCCCGGGACAGGGTGGAAACACCATATATTTT.

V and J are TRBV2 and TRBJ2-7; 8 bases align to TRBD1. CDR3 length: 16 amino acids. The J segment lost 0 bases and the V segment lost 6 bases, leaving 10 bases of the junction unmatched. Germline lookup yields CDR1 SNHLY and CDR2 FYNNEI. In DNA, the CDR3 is TGTGCCAGCAGACGACCCGGGACAGGAAGCTCCTACGAGCAGTACTTC. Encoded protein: CASRRPGTGSSYEQYF.

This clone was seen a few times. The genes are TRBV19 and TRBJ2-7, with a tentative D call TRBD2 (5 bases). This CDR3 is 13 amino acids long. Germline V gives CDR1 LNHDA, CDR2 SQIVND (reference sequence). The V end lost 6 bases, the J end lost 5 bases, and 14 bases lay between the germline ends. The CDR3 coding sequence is TGTGCCAGTAGCCGAGGGCAGCTTAACGAGCAGTACTTC. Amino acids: CASSRGQLNEQYF. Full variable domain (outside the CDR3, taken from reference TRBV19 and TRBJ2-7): DGGITQSPKYLFRKEGQNVTLSCEQNLNHDAMYWYRQDPGQGLRLIYYSQIVNDFQKGDIAEGYSVSREKKESFPLTVTSAQKNPTAFYLCASSRGQLNEQYFGPGTRLTVT.

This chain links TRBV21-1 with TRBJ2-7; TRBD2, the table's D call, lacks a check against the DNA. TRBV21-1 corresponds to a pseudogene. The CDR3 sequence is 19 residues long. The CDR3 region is CASSKVRSSLSVGSYEQYF. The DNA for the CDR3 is TGTGCCAGCAGCAAAGTGAGGTCTTCCCTTTCCGTTGGCTCCTACGAGCAGTACTTC.

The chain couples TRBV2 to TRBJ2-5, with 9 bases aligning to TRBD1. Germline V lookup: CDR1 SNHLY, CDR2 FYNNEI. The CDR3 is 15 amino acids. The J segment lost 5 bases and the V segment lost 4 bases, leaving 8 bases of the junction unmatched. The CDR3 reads CASSGGQGRRETQYF. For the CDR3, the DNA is TGTGCCAGCAGTGGGGGACAGGGAAGGAGGGAGACCCAGTACTTC.